The 27 T cell receptor beta chains presented below share a single source sample, sequenced in a study of T cell repertoires in cytomegalovirus infection (dated by TCRdb to about 2019). The meaning of the sample's treatment or condition label: in vitro stimulation with specific CMV peptide epitopes to enrich CMV-specific T cells. Antigen specificity for these receptors is unknown. The sample was run on an Illumina HiSeq 1500. The public reads were run again by TCRdb, first through fastp at Q25 and then through MiXCR, and only productive beta chains were kept. Each CDR3 protein gets just one entry, which takes the most common genes and DNA from the rows behind it. Here the sample has fewer than 1,000,000 distinct CDR3 sequences; roughly a third occur a single time. The ten largest clonotypes hold about an eighth of the sample. Here the sequenced sample was cultured CD8+ T cells from PBMCs, taken from culture after CMV antigen stimulation. The receptors were gathered from a human donor in good health (CMV status not recorded). Some clones in this sample may be carry-over from other donors' samples.

This clonotype has at least ten counts. The rearrangement joins TRBV20-1 to TRBJ1-6; the D gene is possibly TRBD1 (5 bases). The germline CDR1 and CDR2 sequences are DFQATT and SNEGSKA (reference sequence). This CDR3 spans 13 amino acids. V was trimmed by 5 bases and J by 7 bases, leaving 12 bases between them. CDR3 DNA: TGCAGTGCTCGTAGGGACCGAAATTCACCCCTCCACTTT. It codes for CSARRDRNSPLHF.

This clonotype appeared a few times. The chain recombines TRBV7-6 with TRBJ2-5; 7 bases map to TRBD2. Looked up from germline, CDR1 is SGHVS and CDR2 is FNYEAQ. The CDR3 loop spans 15 amino acids. V shed 1 base and J 5 bases; nucleotides not matched to a gene: 7. CDR3: CASSLVPGTMETQYF. CDR3 in DNA: TGTGCCAGCAGCTTAGTACCGGGGACTATGGAGACCCAGTACTTC.

The rearrangement joins TRBV9 to TRBJ2-1; 7 nucleotides align to TRBD2. J lost 7 bases, V lost 5 bases, and 9 bases had no gene match. Germline CDR1 SGDLS, CDR2 YYNGEE. CDR3 length: 14 amino acids. The CDR3 is CASRSGDLENEQFF. CDR3 DNA sequence: TGTGCCAGCAGAAGCGGGGACCTCGAGAATGAGCAGTTCTTC.

This clonotype was seen more than once but under ten times. The rearrangement uses TRBV6-2 or TRBV6-3 and TRBJ2-3, with 9 bases aligning to TRBD2. The CDR3 runs 15 residues. Germline V lookup: CDR1 MNHEY, CDR2 SVGEGT. With 8 bases clipped from V and 4 bases from J, the junction kept 10 bases outside the gene matches. The CDR3 sequence is CASRVAGAIPDTQYF. CDR3 sequence (DNA): TGTGCCAGCCGAGTAGCGGGGGCCATCCCAGATACGCAGTATTTT.

This clonotype has only a few counts. The V gene is TRBV14, the J gene TRBJ2-2; 10 nucleotides align to TRBD1. CDR1 and CDR2 from the germline V gene are SGHDN and FVKESK. The J segment lost 1 base and the V segment lost 4 bases, leaving 6 bases of the junction unmatched. This CDR3 contains 17 residues. CDR3 sequence reads: CASSLLGQGRNTGELFF. Written as DNA, the CDR3 is TGTGCCAGCAGCCTCTTGGGACAGGGGAGGAACACCGGGGAGCTGTTTTTT.

The chain joins TRBV12-3 or TRBV12-4 to TRBJ1-2; D uncertain. The CDR3 consists of 9 residues. Trimming left V 5 bases short and J 14 bases short, with 9 bases between. Here the CDR3 DNA reads TGTGCCAGCAGTCTCTTAGGAACCTTC. Translating it yields CASSLLGTF.

At least ten counts were recorded for this clonotype. J is TRBJ2-1 and V is TRBV7-9; D not certain. Trimming shortened V by 5 bases and J by 8 bases, and 10 bases separated the two germline ends. The CDR3 extends over 12 amino acids. The germline V gene has CDR1 SEHNR and CDR2 FQNEAQ (reference sequence). The CDR3 is CASSETRHEQFF. As DNA, the CDR3 is TGTGCCAGCAGCGAGACCCGGCATGAGCAGTTCTTC.

V and J are TRBV27 and TRBJ1-6; D not certain. CDR3 length: 13 amino acids. Germline loops: CDR1 MNHEY, CDR2 SMNVEV (reference sequence). Trimming took 6 bases from V and 10 from J, leaving 13 bases between them. The CDR3 nucleotides read TGTGCCAGCAGAGGGAGCCGGCGGTCACCCCTCCACTTT. The encoded protein is CASRGSRRSPLHF.

This clonotype turned up a few times. This chain's CDR3 is CASSVGTGYLAKNIQYF. In DNA form, the CDR3 reads TGTGCCAGCAGCGTAGGAACCGGATATTTAGCCAAAAACATTCAGTACTTC. V and J are TRBV9 and TRBJ2-4; no definite D call. Germline values: CDR1 SGDLS, CDR2 YYNGEE. The CDR3 consists of 17 residues. Trimming cost V 0 bases and J 0 bases, with 13 bases left between them.

There are many counts of this clonotype. The chain carries TRBV19 and TRBJ1-2, with 9 bases that match TRBD1. The germline V gene has CDR1 LNHDA and CDR2 SQIVND (reference sequence). V dropped 6 bases and J dropped 4; count of bases not matched to a gene: 18. The CDR3 has 18 amino acids. The CDR3 DNA follows: TGTGCCAGTAGCATCCTGGGGACAGGGACGTCCTACAGCTATGGCTACACCTTC. Translated, it gives CASSILGTGTSYSYGYTF.

The chain recombines TRBV27 with TRBJ1-1, with D maybe TRBD1 (6 bases). The CDR3 spans 15 residues. Trimming removed 2 bases at V and 9 bases at J, with 19 bases between. Germline lookup yields CDR1 MNHEY and CDR2 SMNVEV (reference sequence). CDR3 region: CASSLPGERPDKAFF. The CDR3 bases are TGTGCCAGCAGTTTACCAGGGGAGAGACCAGATAAAGCTTTCTTT.

This clonotype was observed many times. V and J are TRBV12-3 or TRBV12-4 and TRBJ1-5; D is perhaps TRBD1 (5 bases). V gave up 2 bases and J gave up 2 bases, with 16 bases separating them. This CDR3 is 17 amino acids long. Written as DNA, the CDR3 is TGTGCCAGCAGTTTATTGGGGGGGACTAAGGGCAATCAGCCCCAGCATTTT. Amino acid sequence: CASSLLGGTKGNQPQHF.

The chain couples TRBV27 to TRBJ2-2; D is unresolved. Trimming took 3 bases from V and 6 from J, leaving 11 bases between them. Germline CDR1 and CDR2: MNHEY and SMNVEV (reference sequence). The CDR3 length is 14 residues. This CDR3 reads CASSLSFLAGELFF. In nucleotides, the CDR3 is TGTGCCAGCAGTTTGAGCTTTTTAGCCGGGGAGCTGTTTTTT.

In regard to this clonotype: Just one base apart from a much larger clone, this may be a read error. V is TRBV7-2 and J is TRBJ1-5; 10 bases agree with TRBD1. From germline, CDR1 is SGHTA and CDR2 FQGNSA. CDR3 length: 15 amino acids. The DNA for the CDR3 is TGTGCCAGCACTGGCGGGACAGGGGATTATCAGCTCCAGCATTTT. This translates into CASTGGTGDYQLQHF.

CDR3 sequence reads: CSVEESGQLPRGGYTF. Written as DNA, the CDR3 is TGCAGCGTTGAAGAGAGCGGACAGCTACCCAGGGGTGGCTACACCTTC. V and J are TRBV29-1 and TRBJ1-2; perhaps TRBD1 as D (6 bases). CDR3 length: 16 amino acids. The V and J ends lost 0 bases and 7 bases respectively, with 21 bases between them. The germline CDR1 and CDR2 sequences are SQVTM and ANQGSEA.

V usage is TRBV6-5 and J usage is TRBJ1-1; no definite D call. Trimming cost V 6 bases and J 4 bases, with 15 bases left between them. CDR1 MNHEY and CDR2 SVGAGI come from the germline V gene. The CDR3 sequence is 14 residues long. CDR3 amino acids: CASSFIGGPTEAFF. The CDR3 DNA follows: TGTGCCAGCAGCTTCATCGGCGGGCCCACTGAAGCTTTCTTT.

This clonotype occurred a few times. The chain recombines TRBV7-9 with TRBJ2-7; the match to TRBD2 covers 8 bases. Germline trimming cut 6 bases from V and 2 bases from J; bases unmatched to any gene: 12. This CDR3 contains 16 residues. Germline CDR1 is SEHNR and CDR2 is FQNEAQ (reference sequence). CDR3: CASSFPAGAQAYEQYF. CDR3 in DNA: TGTGCCAGCAGTTTTCCAGCGGGAGCGCAAGCCTACGAGCAGTACTTC.

This clonotype came up a few times. The V and J genes are TRBV7-9 and TRBJ2-3; the match to TRBD2 covers 16 bases. V trimming: 1 base; J trimming: 6 bases; junction bases outside the gene matches: 13. From germline, CDR1 is SEHNR and CDR2 FQNEAQ (reference sequence). The CDR3 totals 20 residues. CDR3 in amino acids: CASSLGTLGLAGGAPDTQYF. CDR3 DNA sequence: TGTGCCAGCAGCTTAGGCACCTTGGGACTAGCGGGGGGGGCCCCGGATACGCAGTATTTT. The variable domain in full, completed from reference TRBV7-9 and TRBJ2-3, reads DTGVSQNPRHKITKRGQNVTFRCDPISEHNRLYWYRQTLGQGPEFLTYFQNEAQLEKSRLLSDRFSAERPKGSFSTLEIQRTEQGDSAMYLCASSLGTLGLAGGAPDTQYFGPGTRLTVL.

This clonotype was seen repeatedly, ten times or more. A read error may produce the germline difference seen at one junction end. The V call is TRBV7-2, the J call TRBJ2-3; no clear D. The germline V gene encodes CDR1 SGHTA and CDR2 FQGNSA. The CDR3 runs 14 residues. The CDR3 sequence is CASSSPRRTDPQYF. DNA of the CDR3: TGTGCCAGCAGCTCCCCCCGTCGCACAGATCCGCAGTATTTT.

V and J are TRBV24-1 and TRBJ2-2; 8 bases fit TRBD1. CDR1 and CDR2 (germline): KGHDR, SFDVKD. The trim removed 9 bases at V and 3 bases at J, leaving 5 bases unmatched. The CDR3 consists of 14 residues. The CDR3 region has the DNA TGTGCCACCTCAACGACAGGGGACACCGGGGAGCTGTTTTTT. Its protein product is CATSTTGDTGELFF.

The genes are TRBV20-1 and TRBJ2-1; TRBD1 agrees at 9 bases. The CDR3 consists of 14 residues. Germline V CDR1 and CDR2: DFQATT, SNEGSKA (reference sequence). The V and J ends lost 1 base and 3 bases, in that order; junction bases with no gene match: 1. CDR3 sequence: CSARGDRDYNEQFF. As DNA, the CDR3 is TGCAGTGCTAGAGGGGACAGGGACTACAATGAGCAGTTCTTC.

This clonotype appeared many times. V and J are TRBV7-6 and TRBJ2-1; 7 bases map to TRBD1. V was pared by 4 bases and J by 2 bases, with 2 bases of the junction left unmatched. CDR1 is SGHVS, CDR2 FNYEAQ, per germline. This CDR3 has 14 residues. CDR3 loop: CASSSDRAYNEQFF. CDR3 DNA: TGTGCCAGCAGCTCAGACAGGGCCTACAATGAGCAGTTCTTC.

The table lists this clonotype with many counts. The chain links TRBV7-9 to TRBJ2-7, with D possibly being TRBD1 or TRBD2 (7 bases each). V was cut by 5 bases and J by 2 bases, with 10 bases left in between. CDR1 SEHNR and CDR2 FQNEAQ come from the germline V gene (reference sequence). The CDR3 has 13 residues. The CDR3 region has the DNA TGTGCCAGCAGCCCAGGGGGGGCCTACGAGCAGTACTTC. Encoded protein: CASSPGGAYEQYF.

The chain employs TRBV29-1 and TRBJ1-4; D is uncertain. The CDR3 length is 11 residues. Trimming pared 4 bases from V and 8 bases from J, leaving 8 bases between. Germline lookup yields CDR1 SQVTM and CDR2 ANQGSEA. The CDR3 is CSVGLEEKLFF. Written as DNA, the CDR3 is TGCAGCGTTGGCCTGGAGGAAAAACTGTTTTTT.

J is TRBJ2-3 and V is TRBV5-4; 11 nucleotides match TRBD2. The CDR3 covers 16 residues. Trimming cost V 4 bases and J 8 bases; bases outside gene matches: 12. From germline, CDR1 is SGHNT and CDR2 YYREEE (reference sequence). The CDR3 DNA reads TGTGCCAGCAGCCCACTAGCGGGGGTACCGTTCGGTACGCAGTATTTT. It yields the protein CASSPLAGVPFGTQYF.

This clonotype has just a few counts. The rearrangement links TRBV13 to TRBJ2-1; 7 positions match TRBD2. The V segment lost 5 bases and the J segment 2 bases; nucleotides outside the gene matches: 6. Per the germline V gene, CDR1 is PRHDT and CDR2 is FYEKMQ (reference sequence). The CDR3 runs 15 residues. CDR3 residues: CASSHDRGAYNEQFF. CDR3 coding DNA: TGTGCCAGCAGCCACGACCGGGGGGCCTACAATGAGCAGTTCTTC. Together with reference TRBV13 and TRBJ2-1, the CDR3 gives the full variable domain: AAGVIQSPRHLIKEKRETATLKCYPIPRHDTVYWYQQGPGQDPQFLISFYEKMQSDKGSIPDRFSAQQFSDYHSELNMSSLELGDSALYFCASSHDRGAYNEQFFGPGTRLTVL.

The J gene is TRBJ1-4, the V gene TRBV11-2, with TRBD1 matching over 7 bases. The V gene's germline CDR1 is SGHAT and CDR2 FQNNGV. After removal of 4 bases from V and 12 bases from J, the junction contained 5 bases not matched to a gene. This CDR3 is built from 12 residues. The CDR3 DNA follows: TGTGCCAGCAGCTGGGGGACAGAGGAACTGTTTTTT. This translates into CASSWGTEELFF.